This TCR beta chain was captured in a study of monozygotic twins with inflammatory bowel disease. The CDR3 is 12 residues long. Germline CDR1 and CDR2: DFQATT and SNEGSKA (reference sequence). TCRdb reprocessed the 5' RACE reads and stores each CDR3 protein as one record, lacking DNA. Found here are some 450,000 distinct CDR3 sequences; the top ten clones hold approximately 2.4%. The receptor was derived from a human donor with ulcerative colitis or Crohn's disease, or a healthy co-twin of an affected twin (not recorded which). This chain uses TRBV20-1 with TRBJ1-2; the TCRdb D gene call, TRBD1, has no DNA to confirm it. The sample comprised blood. CDR3 loop: CSAAQRGYGYTF.